The source of this T cell receptor (beta chain) is a study of early T cells in non-severe SARS-CoV-2 infection. In the study overall: Bulk RNA taken from unsorted whole blood was sequenced, leaving chains unpaired. General study results and limits: Anti-spike CD8 specificities were favored by VDJdb matching, whose results missed private and CD4 specificities.

CDR1 is LNHDA, CDR2 SQIVND, per germline (reference sequence). J lost 6 bases, V lost 5 bases, and 6 bases had no gene match. The CDR3 extends over 14 amino acids. Researchers tagged individual cDNA molecules with unique molecular identifiers. TCRdb called the 5' RACE reads again in MiXCR, with one record for every CDR3 protein. The table lists around 70,000 distinct CDR3 sequences, approximately 11% of them singletons. Notes on this clonotype: Its antigen is not identified.

The source is an adult who was a healthcare worker with PCR-confirmed SARS-CoV-2 infection or an uninfected control (not recorded which). The sequencing sample was made of whole blood. This chain connects TRBV19 to TRBJ2-7, with 11 bases lining up with TRBD1. Here the CDR3 reads CASSRPGQGGEQYF. The CDR3 coding sequence is TGTGCCAGTAGTCGCCCGGGACAGGGGGGCGAGCAGTACTTC.